This T cell receptor (beta chain) was identified in a study of T cell responses to AZD1222 COVID-19 vaccine. Overall study results and limits: Distributed over spike, vaccine-associated CD4 TCRs predominated at 160-218 and 743-854. Unmutated regions of variants are reportedly targeted by nearly half of spike-specific TCRs. Baseline serostatus was positive in only a handful of AZD1222 recipients.

The V end lost 3 bases, the J end lost 4 bases, and 5 bases lay between the germline ends. This CDR3 is 12 amino acids long. Per germline, CDR1 SNHLY and CDR2 FYNNEI. For this clone: No antigen is known for it.

TCRdb's copy holds only in-frame clones and misses some; the assay was immunoSEQ multiplex PCR. Of around 220,000 clones listed, 90% to 95% are singletons. V usage is TRBV2 and J usage is TRBJ2-3; D unclear. This sample comprised peripheral blood, obtained 28 days after the second dose of the MenACWY control vaccine. The TCR comes from an adult who received the MenACWY meningococcal vaccine as a control. CDR3 coding DNA: TGTGCCAGCAGTGATGAAGCAGATACGCAGTATTTT. Translated: CASSDEADTQYF.